This record looks at one TCR beta chain sequence and its context. Its antigen remains unidentified. These data originate in a study of long-term antiretroviral therapy in people with HIV. Between the trimmed V and J ends, which lost 2 bases and 1 base, there was a span of 11 bases. This CDR3 contains 16 residues. Germline V CDR1 and CDR2: MGHRA, YSYEKL. Version v3.0 of the immunoSEQ assay was performed at survey level. Sequencing used immunoSEQ multiplex PCR; TCRdb keeps in-frame clones, though not all of them. The sample yields some 22,000 clones, less than 80% seen once. The study, taken as a whole, reports: HIV repertoires showed narrower CDR3 length ranges than controls. ART-treated samples gained diversity yet remained below transplant donor controls. Older ART regimens were possibly in use when the blood was collected between about 2003 and 2018.

The TCR sequence derives from a woman aged 40 to 50 with HIV. J is TRBJ2-2 and V is TRBV4-1, with D perhaps being TRBD1 or TRBD2 (6 bases each). The sequencing here drew on unsorted PBMCs, taken 4.1 years after starting antiretroviral therapy. DNA for the CDR3: TGCGCCAGCAGCCAACACGGGGGCCAGAACACCGGGGAGCTGTTTTTT. Its protein is CASSQHGGQNTGELFF.